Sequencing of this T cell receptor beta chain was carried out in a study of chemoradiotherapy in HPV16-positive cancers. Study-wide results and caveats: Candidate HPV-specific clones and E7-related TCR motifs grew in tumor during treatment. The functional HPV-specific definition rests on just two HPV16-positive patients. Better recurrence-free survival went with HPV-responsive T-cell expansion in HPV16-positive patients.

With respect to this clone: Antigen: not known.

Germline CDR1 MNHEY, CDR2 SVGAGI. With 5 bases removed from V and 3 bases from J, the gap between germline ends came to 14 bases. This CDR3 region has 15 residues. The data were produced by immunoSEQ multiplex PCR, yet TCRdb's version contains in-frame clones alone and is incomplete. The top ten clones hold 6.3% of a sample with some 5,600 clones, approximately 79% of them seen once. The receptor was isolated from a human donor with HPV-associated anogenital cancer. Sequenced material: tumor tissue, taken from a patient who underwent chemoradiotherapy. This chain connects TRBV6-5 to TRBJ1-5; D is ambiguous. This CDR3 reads CASSPRQANNQPQHF. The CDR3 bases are TGTGCCAGCAGTCCACGACAAGCAAACAATCAGCCCCAGCATTTT.